The next 24 T cell receptor beta chains were all read from a single sample in a study of identical twins. TCRdb reprocessed the 5' RACE reads via MiXCR and lists one record per CDR3 protein. Here the sample spans approximately 470,000 distinct CDR3 sequences, 12% to 15% being singletons. Another study also made use of these data, one on yellow fever vaccine responses in identical twins.

Input material: CD4+ T cells sorted from blood. The source is a woman between 18 and 29 years old in good health.

Many counts were recorded for this clonotype. The chain joins TRBV3-1 to TRBJ2-2; D not certain. Germline V gene sequence: CDR1 LGHDT, CDR2 YNNKEL (reference sequence). Trimming shortened V by 3 bases and J by 4 bases, and 6 bases separated the two germline ends. The CDR3 is made up of 13 amino acids. The CDR3 nucleotides are TGTGCCAGCAGCCATAGATCCACCGGGGAGCTGTTTTTT. This encodes CASSHRSTGELFF.

The chain employs TRBV19 and TRBJ1-2; D unclear. CDR3 length equals 11 residues. V lost 4 bases and J lost 6, with 6 bases in between. CDR1 LNHDA and CDR2 SQIVND come from the germline V gene (reference sequence). The CDR3 here is CASSTKDGYTF. CDR3 nucleotide sequence: TGTGCCAGTAGTACAAAAGATGGCTACACCTTC.

This clonotype has ten or more counts. The gene calls are TRBV2 and TRBJ2-5; maybe TRBD1 (6 bases). V lost 5 bases to trimming and J lost 4 bases, with 11 bases between them. The CDR3 totals 13 residues. The germline V gene encodes CDR1 SNHLY and CDR2 FYNNEI. In DNA, the CDR3 is TGTGCCAGCAGTAGGACAGCCCCAGAGACCCAGTACTTC. As protein: CASSRTAPETQYF.

This rearrangement joins TRBV20-1 to TRBJ1-1; TRBD1 might be the D (5 bases). The germline CDR1 and CDR2 sequences are DFQATT and SNEGSKA (reference sequence). This CDR3 has 17 residues. V lost 3 bases, J lost 3 bases, and 23 bases lay in between. The CDR3 here is CSASPIFGRGDDTEAFF. CDR3 sequence (DNA): TGCAGTGCTAGCCCCATTTTTGGGCGGGGCGATGACACTGAAGCTTTCTTT.

This clonotype was observed a few times. The chain joins TRBV27 to TRBJ2-7, with 7 bases fitting TRBD1. Per germline, CDR1 MNHEY and CDR2 SMNVEV (reference sequence). V trimming: 4 bases; J trimming: 4 bases; junction bases outside the gene matches: 13. The CDR3 loop spans 16 amino acids. CDR3 DNA: TGTGCCAGCAGTTCCACCCACAGGGGCCCCATGTACGAGCAGTACTTC. Its translation: CASSSTHRGPMYEQYF.

This clonotype has more than one count but fewer than ten. The chain's CDR3 is CASSDRVALLDEQFF. The CDR3 region has the DNA TGTGCCAGCAGCGACAGGGTTGCATTATTGGATGAGCAGTTCTTC. The V and J genes are TRBV27 and TRBJ2-1, with 7 bases identical to TRBD1. V was clipped by 6 bases and J by 8 bases; unmatched bases: 13. Germline V gene data show CDR1 as MNHEY and CDR2 as SMNVEV (reference sequence). CDR3 size: 15 residues.

The chain combines TRBV19 with TRBJ2-3, with a weak D call TRBD2 (5 bases). Germline CDR1 reads LNHDA; CDR2 reads SQIVND (reference sequence). V lost 3 bases, J lost 6 bases, and 16 bases lay in between. The CDR3 contains 15 residues. Written as DNA, the CDR3 is TGTGCCAGTAGTATTACCCTAGTGCGGGCGGATACGCAGTATTTT. Residues: CASSITLVRADTQYF.

The rearrangement links TRBV20-1 to TRBJ2-2; the D gene is possibly TRBD2 (6 bases). The CDR3 has 15 residues. V was clipped by 2 bases and J by 0 bases, with 10 bases between them. Germline V gene data show CDR1 as DFQATT and CDR2 as SNEGSKA (reference sequence). CDR3 coding DNA: TGCAGTGCTAGAAAAGCGGGCGCGAACACCGGGGAGCTGTTTTTT. It is translated as CSARKAGANTGELFF.

The chain uses TRBV7-3 and TRBJ2-1, with D perhaps TRBD2 (6 bases). V was shortened by 3 bases and J by 4 bases, with 16 bases between the two germline ends. The CDR3 is 16 residues long. Germline CDR1 SGHTA, CDR2 FQGTGA. The CDR3 DNA reads TGTGCCAGCAGCTTCTTAGGTGGGGGGACTTACAATGAGCAGTTCTTC. Protein sequence: CASSFLGGGTYNEQFF.

The chain joins TRBV11-2 to TRBJ2-2; possibly TRBD1 or TRBD2 for D (7 bases each). From germline, CDR1 is SGHAT and CDR2 FQNNGV. The CDR3 covers 20 residues. The V end was cut by 5 bases, the J end by 1 base, with 26 bases between. CDR3 in DNA: TGTGCCAGCAGCAATAGGGGCAGGGGGGGGAAAGCGGGGAACACCGGGGAGCTGTTTTTT. This codes for CASSNRGRGGKAGNTGELFF.

V and J are TRBV7-2 and TRBJ1-1; 7 nucleotides align to TRBD1. The CDR3 is 15 residues long. Per germline, CDR1 SGHTA and CDR2 FQGNSA. The ends lost 7 bases at V and 1 base at J; junction bases unmatched: 9. CDR3 nucleotides: TGTGCCAGCACTCCGAGACAGGGTTCGAACACTGAAGCTTTCTTT. Translating gives CASTPRQGSNTEAFF.

This rearrangement joins TRBV29-1 to TRBJ2-5; 9 bases line up with TRBD1. The CDR3 loop spans 12 amino acids. Unmatched junction bases numbered 6, after V lost 8 bases and J lost 5 bases. Germline CDR1 reads SQVTM; CDR2 reads ANQGSEA. As DNA, the CDR3 is TGCAGCCACCGGACAGGGGTGGAGACCCAGTACTTC. Its translation is CSHRTGVETQYF.

V gene TRBV7-2 combines with J gene TRBJ2-3; 12 bases agree with TRBD2. This CDR3 contains 16 residues. V trimming: 2 bases; J trimming: 5 bases; junction bases outside the gene matches: 5. Germline lookup yields CDR1 SGHTA and CDR2 FQGNSA. The CDR3 sequence is CASSLSSGRARDTQYF. DNA of the CDR3: TGTGCCAGCAGCTTATCTAGCGGGAGGGCCCGAGATACGCAGTATTTT.

This clonotype has only one observation. The chain employs TRBV2 and TRBJ2-2; possibly TRBD1 for D (6 bases). The V gene's germline CDR1 is SNHLY and CDR2 FYNNEI. The CDR3 runs to 15 residues. Deletions cut 3 bases from V and 5 bases from J, with 13 bases between. The CDR3 loop reads CASSELVGGTGELFF. The CDR3 DNA reads as TGTGCCAGCAGTGAGTTAGTAGGGGGAACCGGGGAGCTGTTTTTT.

The chain uses TRBV5-1 and TRBJ2-1, with no clear D. The germline CDR1 and CDR2 sequences are SGHRS and YFSETQ. The V gene lost 0 bases and the J gene lost 5 bases, with 9 bases spanning the gap. This CDR3 has 14 residues. The CDR3 nucleotides are TGCGCCAGCAGCTTGGCCCTATCGGACAATGAGCAGTTCTTC. This codes for CASSLALSDNEQFF.

The genes are TRBV7-2 and TRBJ1-1; 8 positions agree with TRBD1. Germline assignment: CDR1 SGHTA and CDR2 FQGNSA. V was pared by 5 bases and J by 5 bases, with 10 bases of the junction left unmatched. CDR3 length: 15 amino acids. The CDR3 here is CASSVVRGLGTEAFF. For the CDR3, the DNA is TGTGCCAGCAGCGTCGTCAGGGGGCTGGGGACTGAAGCTTTCTTT.

The chain joins TRBV19 to TRBJ2-1, with 12 bases matching TRBD2. The CDR3 has 16 amino acids. In germline, CDR1 is LNHDA, CDR2 SQIVND (reference sequence). Trimming cost V 7 bases and J 6 bases; bases outside gene matches: 10. CDR3 sequence (DNA): TGTGCCAGTACTGGAAGGACTAGCGGGACCGGCAATGAGCAGTTCTTC. This translates into CASTGRTSGTGNEQFF.

A few counts support this clonotype. The rearrangement links TRBV6-1 to TRBJ2-5; 10 positions agree with TRBD2. This CDR3 is 14 amino acids long. The germline V gene encodes CDR1 MNHNS and CDR2 SASEGT. J gave up 5 bases and V 6 bases, and 6 bases lay outside the gene matches. The CDR3 here is CASRASGGGETQYF. CDR3 in DNA: TGTGCCAGCAGGGCTAGCGGGGGAGGGGAGACCCAGTACTTC.

The chain uses TRBV12-3 or TRBV12-4 and TRBJ2-7; weak D call: TRBD2 (5 bases). Trimming removed 3 bases at V and 6 bases at J, with 9 bases between. This CDR3 has 12 residues. CDR3 DNA sequence: TGTGCCAGCAGTTTGTCGGGGATCGAGCAGTACTTC. Its translation is CASSLSGIEQYF.

The gene calls are TRBV28 and TRBJ2-5, with D perhaps TRBD2 (6 bases). CDR3 length: 13 amino acids. Per germline, CDR1 MDHEN and CDR2 SYDVKM. Trimming stripped 1 base from V and 9 bases from J, with 12 bases between. The CDR3 loop reads CASSLSGLTAQYF. For the CDR3, the DNA is TGTGCCAGCAGTTTATCGGGACTTACCGCCCAGTACTTC.

This clonotype was seen many times. This chain links TRBV10-3 with TRBJ2-5; D call uncertain. The germline V gene encodes CDR1 ENHRY and CDR2 SYGVKD. V was clipped by 0 bases and J by 1 base, with 6 bases between them. This CDR3 comprises 14 residues. The CDR3 DNA reads as TGTGCCATCAGTGAGTCTGACGGCCAAGAGACCCAGTACTTC. It codes for CAISESDGQETQYF.

This clonotype occurred many times. The chain joins TRBV20-1 to TRBJ2-7, with 9 bases aligning to TRBD1. The trim removed 5 bases at V and 5 bases at J, leaving 7 bases unmatched. There are 13 residues in the CDR3. Per germline, CDR1 DFQATT and CDR2 SNEGSKA (reference sequence). The CDR3 spells CSAQTGGLNEQYF. Here the CDR3 DNA reads TGCAGTGCTCAAACAGGGGGCCTGAACGAGCAGTACTTC.

The CDR3 nucleotides read TGTGCCAGCAGCTTAAGGAGGCCCCTCTCTGGGGCCAACGTCCTGACTTTC. Its protein product is CASSLRRPLSGANVLTF. The V call is TRBV14, the J call TRBJ2-6; D is possibly TRBD2 (5 bases). This CDR3 has 17 amino acids. Germline V lookup: CDR1 SGHDN, CDR2 FVKESK. The V gene lost 5 bases and the J gene lost 0 bases, with 14 bases spanning the gap.

In its sample, this clonotype was seen a few times. Written as DNA, the CDR3 is TGCGCCAGCAGCATCGGACAGGTCTACCAAGAGACCCAGTACTTC. Encoded protein: CASSIGQVYQETQYF. V usage is TRBV5-1 and J usage is TRBJ2-5; 7 bases fit TRBD1. Germline CDR1 and CDR2: SGHRS and YFSETQ. The CDR3 is 15 residues long. Unmatched junction bases numbered 6, after V lost 4 bases and J lost 0 bases.